The 32 T cell receptor beta chains below all came from one sample that was sequenced in a study of human T cells and chemical hapten exposure. As to time point: pre-sensitization, week 0. As for treatment: therapeutic diphenylcyclopropenone sensitization with weekly scalp DPC. TCRdb reprocessed the RACE reads via MiXCR and lists one record per CDR3 protein. Altogether about 62,000 distinct CDR3 sequences are present, approximately 6.7% being singletons, with the ten largest covering around 1.6%. Here the sequenced sample was whole blood, taken in connection with sensitization to the hapten diphenylcyclopropenone (DPC). These receptors all come from a woman aged 30 to 39 with alopecia areata. Some clones in this sample may be carry-over from other donors' samples.

At least ten counts were recorded for this clonotype. The chain is built from TRBV20-1 and TRBJ1-6, with D possibly TRBD1 on 5 matching bases. This CDR3 spans 13 amino acids. Deletions cut 1 base from V and 7 bases from J, with 8 bases between. In germline, CDR1 is DFQATT, CDR2 SNEGSKA (reference sequence). The CDR3 DNA reads TGCAGTGCTAGAGGGGACGGGAATTCACCCCTCCACTTT. This encodes CSARGDGNSPLHF.

The table lists this clonotype with many counts. The V and J genes are TRBV20-1 and TRBJ1-4; 7 bases align to TRBD1. The V segment lost 0 bases and the J segment 0 bases; nucleotides outside the gene matches: 10. The CDR3 totals 18 residues. Looked up from germline, CDR1 is DFQATT and CDR2 is SNEGSKA (reference sequence). CDR3 sequence: CSARDRGRTVATNEKLFF. The CDR3 bases are TGCAGTGCTAGAGATAGGGGGCGGACAGTCGCAACTAATGAAAAACTGTTTTTT.

This clonotype appeared many times. The gene calls are TRBV10-3 and TRBJ1-1; 9 bases fit TRBD1. The CDR3 loop spans 17 amino acids. CDR1 and CDR2 (germline): ENHRY, SYGVKD. Losses at the gene ends were 8 bases for V and 0 bases for J; bases not matched to a gene: 13. The CDR3 DNA reads as TGTGCCATCGGAGCGACAGGGGGGGGTCTAATGAACACTGAAGCTTTCTTT. Amino acids: CAIGATGGGLMNTEAFF.

Only a few counts were recorded for this clonotype. The chain carries TRBV5-6 and TRBJ1-1, with D tentatively TRBD1 (6 bases). The CDR3 runs to 17 residues. Per the germline V gene, CDR1 is SGHDT and CDR2 is YYEEEE. The V end lost 0 bases, the J end lost 3 bases, and 18 bases lay between the germline ends. The CDR3 DNA follows: TGTGCCAGCAGCTTGGGGGGGGCAGGGGATTGGGACACTGAAGCTTTCTTT. Protein sequence: CASSLGGAGDWDTEAFF. The complete variable domain, with remaining parts taken from reference TRBV5-6 and TRBJ1-1, reads DAGVTQSPTHLIKTRGQQVTLRCSPKSGHDTVSWYQQALGQGPQFIFQYYEEEERQRGNFPDRFSGHQFPNYSSELNVNALLLGDSALYLCASSLGGAGDWDTEAFFGQGTRLTVV.

The rearrangement joins TRBV6-2 or TRBV6-3 to TRBJ2-2; 7 bases are shared with TRBD2. This CDR3 spans 15 amino acids. The V gene end was trimmed by 1 base and the J gene end by 5 bases; junction bases not matched to a gene: 4. CDR1 and CDR2 (germline): MNHEY, SVGEGT. The CDR3: CASSYLGGDTGELFF. CDR3 nucleotide sequence: TGTGCCAGCAGTTACTTGGGGGGGGATACCGGGGAGCTGTTTTTT.

The table lists this clonotype with many counts. The chain is built from TRBV7-8 and TRBJ2-5; maybe TRBD2 (6 bases). Germline V gives CDR1 SGHVS, CDR2 FQNEAQ. The CDR3 sequence is 16 residues long. With 4 bases removed from V and 5 bases from J, the gap between germline ends came to 20 bases. CDR3 coding DNA: TGTGCCAGCAGCTCTTCCCGGGACTCCCATCTTGAGACCCAGTACTTC. Translated: CASSSSRDSHLETQYF.

This clonotype was detected many times. The chain joins TRBV10-2 to TRBJ1-1, with D maybe TRBD1 (6 bases). This CDR3 region has 15 residues. In germline, CDR1 is WSHSY, CDR2 SAAADI. Trimming took off 7 bases at V and 4 bases at J, with 19 bases between the two ends. CDR3 amino acids: CASTEWAGESTEAFF. The CDR3 DNA sequence: TGCGCCAGCACGGAGTGGGCAGGGGAGAGCACTGAAGCTTTCTTT.

This clonotype has a count of ten or more. This chain joins TRBV6-1 and TRBJ2-7, with D perhaps given as TRBD1 or TRBD2 (5 bases each). Germline V CDR1 and CDR2: MNHNS, SASEGT. The CDR3 sequence is 14 residues long. The V and J ends lost 3 bases and 3 bases respectively, with 12 bases between them. The CDR3 bases are TGTGCCAGCAGTGACTTCTGGGACGGCTACGAGCAGTACTTC. Protein sequence: CASSDFWDGYEQYF.

This clonotype was seen once. The chain links TRBV20-1 to TRBJ1-1, with D perhaps TRBD1 (6 bases). Per germline, CDR1 DFQATT and CDR2 SNEGSKA (reference sequence). The CDR3 is made up of 14 amino acids. V was shortened by 6 bases and J by 3 bases, with 17 bases between the two germline ends. For the CDR3, the DNA is TGCAGTGCCTCGCACTCATGGGGGCACACTGAAGCTTTCTTT. This translates into CSASHSWGHTEAFF.

This clonotype came up many times. The V gene is TRBV27, the J gene TRBJ2-3; TRBD1 is a possible D gene (6 bases). This CDR3 region has 16 residues. Germline CDR1 MNHEY, CDR2 SMNVEV (reference sequence). V was trimmed by 4 bases and J by 2 bases, leaving 16 bases between them. The chain's CDR3 is CASSSSGQFNTDTQYF. The CDR3 DNA sequence: TGTGCCAGCAGTTCATCCGGACAGTTTAACACAGATACGCAGTATTTT.

This clonotype occurred many times. The V and J genes are TRBV3-1 and TRBJ1-6; 8 bases map to TRBD1. V lost 3 bases and J lost 9; bases outside the gene matches: 4. In germline, CDR1 is LGHDT, CDR2 YNNKEL (reference sequence). This CDR3 comprises 14 residues. The CDR3 DNA reads TGTGCCAGCAGCCAGGACAGGGTGAGTTCACCCCTCCACTTT. It specifies CASSQDRVSSPLHF.

The chain employs TRBV7-9 and TRBJ1-2, with 10 bases aligning to TRBD1. With 1 base clipped from V and 14 bases from J, the junction kept 4 bases outside the gene matches. CDR1 is SEHNR, CDR2 FQNEAQ, per germline (reference sequence). The CDR3 is 12 residues long. The CDR3 spells CASSLVGTGVTF. The CDR3 nucleotides read TGTGCCAGCAGCTTAGTCGGGACAGGGGTGACCTTC.

This clonotype appeared many times. The chain recombines TRBV5-1 with TRBJ2-7; 7 bases match TRBD2. Losses at the gene ends were 3 bases for V and 7 bases for J; bases not matched to a gene: 7. Germline lookup yields CDR1 SGHRS and CDR2 YFSETQ. The CDR3 has 13 amino acids. The DNA of the CDR3 is TGCGCCAGCAGCTCTGGTGCGGGGGTGGAGCAGTACTTC. This encodes CASSSGAGVEQYF.

Ten or more counts support this clonotype. This chain joins TRBV18 and TRBJ2-3; TRBD2 matches at 11 bases. The J segment lost 1 base and the V segment lost 0 bases, leaving 3 bases of the junction unmatched. The CDR3 totals 17 residues. Germline V lookup: CDR1 KGHSH, CDR2 LQKENI. In DNA form, the CDR3 reads TGTGCCAGCTCACCACCGTCTAGCGGGGGGCGCACAGATACGCAGTATTTT. Amino acids: CASSPPSSGGRTDTQYF.

J is TRBJ1-5 and V is TRBV6-1; 10 nucleotides line up with TRBD1. The CDR3 runs to 15 residues. Germline lookup yields CDR1 MNHNS and CDR2 SASEGT. V was clipped by 6 bases and J by 4 bases; unmatched bases: 6. The DNA for the CDR3 is TGTGCCAGCAGGGGGACAGGGGCGGGTAATCAGCCCCAGCATTTT. It translates to CASRGTGAGNQPQHF.

This clonotype was seen ten or more times. The J gene is TRBJ1-3, the V gene TRBV5-6; no definite D call. This CDR3 contains 13 residues. V shed 3 bases and J shed 6 bases, with 10 bases lying between them. The V gene's germline CDR1 is SGHDT and CDR2 YYEEEE. Here the CDR3 DNA reads TGTGCCAGCAGCTCCGGGCCAATAAACACCATATATTTT. The encoded protein is CASSSGPINTIYF.

This clonotype was seen at least ten times. The genes are TRBV6-6 and TRBJ2-3; D ambiguous. Germline V CDR1 and CDR2: MNHNY, SVGAGI (reference sequence). This CDR3 is 15 amino acids long. With 4 bases removed from V and 5 bases from J, the gap between germline ends came to 16 bases. The CDR3 protein is CASSSPTRSGDTQYF. CDR3 DNA sequence: TGTGCCAGCAGTTCCCCGACGCGATCAGGAGATACGCAGTATTTT.

This clonotype was found many times. The V call is TRBV15, the J call TRBJ1-5; tentative D call: TRBD1 (6 bases). Germline V lookup: CDR1 LNHNV, CDR2 YYDKDF (reference sequence). CDR3 length equals 16 residues. Trimming cost V 9 bases and J 2 bases, with 20 bases left between them. DNA of the CDR3: TGTGCCACGAGAGGGTCCGGGGGCGCGGGCAATCAGCCCCAGCATTTT. As protein: CATRGSGGAGNQPQHF.

This clonotype was observed at least ten times. The CDR3 protein is CASSFGDVNQPQHF. The CDR3 nucleotides read TGTGCCAGCAGTTTTGGAGACGTAAATCAGCCCCAGCATTTT. The chain employs TRBV12-3 or TRBV12-4 and TRBJ1-5; D gene uncertain. V lost 3 bases, J lost 4 bases, and 10 bases lay in between. The CDR3 length is 14 residues.

This clonotype was seen many times. The chain has TRBV18 and TRBJ2-7, with D possibly being TRBD1 (6 bases). The germline V gene has CDR1 KGHSH and CDR2 LQKENI. The CDR3 totals 14 residues. Trimming removed 5 bases at V and 0 bases at J, with 11 bases between. Here the CDR3 reads CASSSNRDSYEQYF. The CDR3 DNA sequence: TGTGCCAGCTCATCTAACAGGGACTCCTACGAGCAGTACTTC. The full variable domain, with the rest looked up from reference TRBV18 and TRBJ2-7, is NAGVMQNPRHLVRRRGQEARLRCSPMKGHSHVYWYRQLPEEGLKFMVYLQKENIIDESGMPKERFSAEFPKEGPSILRIQQVVRGDSAAYFCASSSNRDSYEQYFGPGTRLTVT.

This clonotype was observed at least ten times. The rearrangement joins TRBV10-3 to TRBJ1-2; 8 nucleotides agree with TRBD1. This CDR3 is 16 amino acids long. V was clipped by 0 bases and J by 1 base; unmatched bases: 4. CDR1 and CDR2 from the germline V gene are ENHRY and SYGVKD. CDR3 nucleotides: TGTGCCATCAGTGAGTCCGGACAGGGCAGTAACTATGGCTACACCTTC. This gives the protein CAISESGQGSNYGYTF.

Ten or more counts support this clonotype. The rearrangement links TRBV7-9 to TRBJ1-2, with 8 bases fitting TRBD1. The CDR3 loop spans 14 amino acids. Looked up from germline, CDR1 is SEHNR and CDR2 is FQNEAQ (reference sequence). The J segment lost 3 bases and the V segment lost 4 bases, leaving 4 bases of the junction unmatched. The DNA for the CDR3 is TGTGCCAGCAGCTCGACAGGGGTGGACTATGGCTACACCTTC. Its translation: CASSSTGVDYGYTF.

Ten or more counts support this clonotype. The rearrangement joins TRBV5-1 to TRBJ2-3, with D perhaps matching TRBD2 (5 bases). V lost 7 bases and J lost 1, with 13 bases in between. CDR3 length: 14 residues. Per the germline V gene, CDR1 is SGHRS and CDR2 is YFSETQ. The CDR3 protein is CASSTGSGTDTQYF. CDR3 DNA sequence: TGCGCCAGCTCGACGGGGAGCGGCACAGATACGCAGTATTTT. The full variable domain, its missing parts supplied by reference TRBV5-1 and TRBJ2-3, is KAGVTQTPRYLIKTRGQQVTLSCSPISGHRSVSWYQQTPGQGLQFLFEYFSETQRNKGNFPGRFSGRQFSNSRSEMNVSTLELGDSALYLCASSTGSGTDTQYFGPGTRLTVL.

This clonotype has a count of ten or more. V usage is TRBV5-1 and J usage is TRBJ2-3, with D possibly being TRBD1 (6 bases). V gave up 1 base and J gave up 2 bases, with 17 bases separating them. The germline CDR1 and CDR2 sequences are SGHRS and YFSETQ. CDR3 length: 17 residues. The CDR3 loop is CASSLIRQLGATDTQYF. CDR3 nucleotides: TGCGCCAGCAGCTTGATTCGTCAGTTGGGGGCCACAGATACGCAGTATTTT.

In this sample, this clonotype turned up many times. V gene TRBV28 combines with J gene TRBJ1-1; TRBD1 is a possible D gene (6 bases). CDR1 is MDHEN and CDR2 is SYDVKM in the germline V gene. The CDR3 spans 14 residues. V dropped 8 bases and J dropped 5 bases, with 18 bases sitting between them. CDR3 bases: TGTGCCAGCGTTGCTGGGGGGGCGCGGACTGAAGCTTTCTTT. Translating it yields CASVAGGARTEAFF.

This clonotype was seen a few times. This chain joins TRBV5-1 and TRBJ1-1; 8 nucleotides align to TRBD1. V shed 3 bases and J 2 bases; nucleotides not matched to a gene: 3. Germline CDR1 SGHRS, CDR2 YFSETQ. The CDR3 has 14 residues. CDR3 amino acids: CASSYGQGNTEAFF. The CDR3 DNA reads TGCGCCAGCAGCTATGGACAGGGAAACACTGAAGCTTTCTTT. Filled out from reference TRBV5-1 and TRBJ1-1, the complete variable domain reads KAGVTQTPRYLIKTRGQQVTLSCSPISGHRSVSWYQQTPGQGLQFLFEYFSETQRNKGNFPGRFSGRQFSNSRSEMNVSTLELGDSALYLCASSYGQGNTEAFFGQGTRLTVV.

This clonotype was observed many times. This chain links TRBV20-1 with TRBJ1-1, with TRBD1 matching 8 bases. The CDR3 extends over 14 amino acids. The germline CDR1 and CDR2 sequences are DFQATT and SNEGSKA (reference sequence). V dropped 2 bases and J dropped 8; count of bases not matched to a gene: 10. CDR3 DNA sequence: TGCAGTGCTAGATTACCTCAGGGGGCTGGGGAAGCTTTCTTT. Its protein is CSARLPQGAGEAFF.

This clonotype was counted ten times or more. The chain is built from TRBV11-2 and TRBJ1-4, with 7 nucleotides matching TRBD1. The J segment lost 8 bases and the V segment lost 3 bases, leaving 6 bases of the junction unmatched. In germline, CDR1 is SGHAT, CDR2 FQNNGV. The CDR3 is 14 residues long. For the CDR3, the DNA is TGTGCCAGCAGCTTGAGGACAGGTGAAGAAAAACTGTTTTTT. This sequence encodes CASSLRTGEEKLFF.

In this sample, this clonotype turned up many times. V and J are TRBV20-1 and TRBJ1-1; 7 bases align to TRBD1. V shed 1 base and J 5 bases; nucleotides not matched to a gene: 7. The CDR3 length is 14 residues. Germline V CDR1 and CDR2: DFQATT, SNEGSKA (reference sequence). The CDR3 sequence: CSARGQGIGTEAFF. In DNA form, the CDR3 reads TGCAGTGCTAGAGGACAGGGTATAGGTACTGAAGCTTTCTTT.

Comment on this clonotype: At one end the junction does not follow the germline gene, possibly because of a read error. This sequence joins TRBV29-1 and TRBJ2-1; TRBD2 aligns across 10 bases. From germline, CDR1 is SQVTM and CDR2 ANQGSEA. The CDR3 consists of 18 residues. The CDR3 DNA is TGCAGCGGTGAAGGCGCAGCGGGGGGGCCCCAAGGCTTGATTGAGCAGTTCTTC. Protein: CSGEGAAGGPQGLIEQFF.

This clonotype came up many times. This rearrangement joins TRBV5-1 to TRBJ2-1; D is undetermined. Germline assignment: CDR1 SGHRS and CDR2 YFSETQ. The CDR3 runs to 12 residues. The V end lost 7 bases, the J end lost 9 bases, and 14 bases lay between the germline ends. CDR3 in DNA: TGCGCCAGCTGGGCGGAGCGTGGTGAGCAGTTCTTC. Protein: CASWAERGEQFF.

This clonotype was recorded many times. The CDR3, as DNA: TGTGCCAGCAGCGTTAGCGGGGGGGACGGAGATACGCAGTATTTT. Amino acid sequence: CASSVSGGDGDTQYF. V and J are TRBV11-2 and TRBJ2-3; 11 bases map to TRBD2. Germline assignment: CDR1 SGHAT and CDR2 FQNNGV. CDR3 length: 15 amino acids. J lost 5 bases, V lost 5 bases, and 6 bases had no gene match.